These 17 T cell receptor beta chains were all obtained from the same sample, sequenced in a study of cytomegalovirus exposure and HLA in healthy donors. In the PCR, 60 Vbeta and 13 Jbeta primers were used. Some clones are missing from TCRdb's copy, which holds only in-frame ones; the method was immunoSEQ multiplex PCR. The table has fewer than 250,000 clones, roughly 77% seen once. Sequenced sample: PBMCs. Receptors were obtained from a man aged 25 to 40 in good health and CMV-seropositive.

This clone turned up a few times. V and J are TRBV18 and TRBJ2-7; a possible D gene is TRBD2 (5 bases). This CDR3 region has 13 residues. Germline values: CDR1 KGHSH, CDR2 LQKENI. V dropped 1 base and J dropped 5 bases, with 9 bases sitting between them. In nucleotides, the CDR3 is TGTGCCAGCTCACCACGGATCGGGGACGAGCAGTACTTC. It codes for CASSPRIGDEQYF.

This chain connects TRBV7-9 to TRBJ2-2, with D perhaps TRBD2 (6 bases). V was shortened by 3 bases and J by 4 bases, with 12 bases between the two germline ends. From germline, CDR1 is SEHNR and CDR2 FQNEAQ (reference sequence). The CDR3 has 15 amino acids. CDR3 region: CASSLGLETTGELFF. CDR3 sequence (DNA): TGTGCCAGCAGCTTGGGACTCGAAACCACCGGGGAGCTGTTTTTT.

This clone was seen more than once but under ten times. The rearrangement joins TRBV27 to TRBJ2-7; D gene unclear. This CDR3 spans 13 amino acids. Germline CDR1 and CDR2: MNHEY and SMNVEV (reference sequence). Trimming took 3 bases from V and 4 from J, leaving 10 bases between them. CDR3 bases: TGTGCCAGCAGTTTCGAGCCTTCATACGAGCAGTACTTC. This translates into CASSFEPSYEQYF.

As regards this clone: Relative to the germline gene, one junction end is altered; a read error may explain this. Other DNA sequences in the same sample also yield this CDR3. The rearrangement links TRBV10-3 to TRBJ1-2; tentatively, D is TRBD1 (6 bases). The CDR3 sequence is 13 residues long. CDR1 and CDR2 from the germline V gene are ENHRY and SYGVKD. The CDR3 here is CAISDDRRSGYTF. CDR3 coding DNA: TGTGCTATCAGTGATGACAGGCGCAGTGGCTACACCTTC.

The rearrangement links TRBV6-6 to TRBJ1-2; 7 positions agree with TRBD1. The CDR3 is 13 residues long. Germline values: CDR1 MNHNY, CDR2 SVGAGI (reference sequence). V lost 2 bases to trimming and J lost 7 bases; unmatched junction nucleotides: 4. CDR3 amino acids: CASSYDRETGYTF. The CDR3 DNA reads as TGTGCCAGCAGTTACGACAGGGAGACTGGCTACACCTTC.

This clone was observed a single time. The chain couples TRBV4-1 to TRBJ2-2, with D possibly TRBD1 on 6 matching bases. Germline-derived CDR1 and CDR2 are MGHRA and YSYEKL. V lost 3 bases, J lost 1 base, and 12 bases lay in between. This CDR3 has 16 amino acids. The CDR3 nucleotides read TGCGCCAGCAGCCACCCACCACAGGGGAACACCGGGGAGCTGTTTTTT. Protein: CASSHPPQGNTGELFF.

This rearrangement joins TRBV15 to TRBJ2-7; perhaps TRBD2 as D (5 bases). CDR1 is LNHNV, CDR2 YYDKDF, per germline (reference sequence). There are 15 residues in the CDR3. Between the trimmed V and J ends, which lost 0 bases and 6 bases, there was a span of 15 bases. CDR3 in amino acids: CATSRDSVREIEQYF. The CDR3 DNA reads as TGTGCCACCAGCAGAGATTCCGTTCGGGAAATCGAGCAGTACTTC.

In its sample, this clone was seen a few times. V usage is TRBV5-1 and J usage is TRBJ2-5, with TRBD2 matching over 8 bases. The germline V gene has CDR1 SGHRS and CDR2 YFSETQ. With V trimmed by 2 bases and J by 5 bases, 8 bases remained unmatched. This CDR3 has 15 amino acids. CDR3 residues: CASSLNGRGGETQYF. CDR3 coding DNA: TGCGCCAGCAGCTTAAACGGGAGGGGTGGGGAGACCCAGTACTTC.

This chain links TRBV6-1 with TRBJ1-4; maybe TRBD1 (5 bases). The CDR3 runs 16 residues. V was pared by 2 bases and J by 6 bases, with 16 bases between. Looked up from germline, CDR1 is MNHNS and CDR2 is SASEGT. The CDR3 loop reads CASSEIGGKGYEKLFF. In DNA, the CDR3 is TGTGCCAGCAGTGAAATCGGGGGAAAGGGGTATGAAAAACTGTTTTTT.

This chain links TRBV5-4 with TRBJ2-3; 10 bases line up with TRBD2. The CDR3 contains 15 residues. The junction had 9 bases not matched to a gene; V was cut back by 3 bases and J by 8 bases. Per germline, CDR1 SGHNT and CDR2 YYREEE (reference sequence). CDR3 sequence (DNA): TGTGCCAGCAGCTCCCGCCTAGCGGGGGTGCGTACGCAGTATTTT. This translates into CASSSRLAGVRTQYF.

This sequence joins TRBV4-3 and TRBJ1-2; perhaps TRBD1 as D (6 bases). Germline V gene lookup returns CDR1 LGHNA and CDR2 YSLEER. This CDR3 is built from 13 residues. V was pared by 4 bases and J by 8 bases, with 14 bases between. This CDR3 is CASSLDSAAGYTF. The CDR3 DNA reads as TGCGCCAGCAGCCTGGACAGCGCGGCCGGCTACACCTTC.

The chain joins TRBV7-2 to TRBJ1-2; D may be TRBD1 (5 bases). V lost 2 bases and J 5 bases, leaving 15 bases between the germline ends. The length of the CDR3 is 15 residues. The germline V gene has CDR1 SGHTA and CDR2 FQGNSA. The CDR3 sequence: CASSLTRAHIYGYTF. The CDR3 bases are TGTGCCAGCAGCTTAACCAGGGCCCATATTTATGGCTACACCTTC.

Notes on this clone: The junction does not match germline at one end; this may be a read error. The chain carries TRBV7-3 and TRBJ2-2; TRBD2 is a possible D gene (6 bases). The CDR3 totals 14 residues. Per germline, CDR1 SGHTA and CDR2 FQGTGA. In DNA, the CDR3 is TGTACCAGCACCATTGGGGGGTTCGCCGGGGAGCTGTTTTTT. Translating it yields CTSTIGGFAGELFF.

The chain links TRBV6-6 to TRBJ1-1, with 9 bases fitting TRBD1. V lost 2 bases and J lost 9; bases outside the gene matches: 10. Germline V gives CDR1 MNHNY, CDR2 SVGAGI (reference sequence). The CDR3 spans 15 residues. CDR3 amino acids: CASSYGSDRGGQAFF. CDR3 sequence (DNA): TGTGCCAGCAGTTACGGGTCGGACAGGGGAGGGCAAGCTTTCTTT.

This clone was counted between two and nine times. This rearrangement joins TRBV13 to TRBJ2-3; D is possibly TRBD2 (6 bases). CDR3 size: 15 residues. V was cut by 5 bases and J by 6 bases, with 18 bases left in between. The germline gives CDR1 PRHDT, CDR2 FYEKMQ (reference sequence). CDR3 loop: CASSIRAPGRDTQYF. The CDR3, as DNA: TGTGCCAGCAGCATTCGGGCCCCGGGGAGGGATACGCAGTATTTT.

The chain links TRBV5-5 to TRBJ2-3; 14 positions agree with TRBD2. CDR3 size: 19 residues. In germline, CDR1 is SGHKS, CDR2 YYEKEE (reference sequence). V dropped 1 base and J dropped 0; count of bases not matched to a gene: 7. The CDR3: CASSLLPGTSGGSTDTQYF. Written as DNA, the CDR3 is TGTGCCAGCAGCTTGCTTCCCGGGACTAGCGGGGGTAGCACAGATACGCAGTATTTT.

The CDR3 coding sequence is TGTGCCAGCAGCTGGTATCCGCAGGGCGCCTCCTACGAGCAGTACTTC. Translation: CASSWYPQGASYEQYF. The chain has TRBV5-8 and TRBJ2-7; possible D gene TRBD1, 5 bases. Germline V gene sequence: CDR1 SGHTS, CDR2 YDEGEE. With 3 bases removed from V and 0 bases from J, the gap between germline ends came to 16 bases. This CDR3 has 16 residues.